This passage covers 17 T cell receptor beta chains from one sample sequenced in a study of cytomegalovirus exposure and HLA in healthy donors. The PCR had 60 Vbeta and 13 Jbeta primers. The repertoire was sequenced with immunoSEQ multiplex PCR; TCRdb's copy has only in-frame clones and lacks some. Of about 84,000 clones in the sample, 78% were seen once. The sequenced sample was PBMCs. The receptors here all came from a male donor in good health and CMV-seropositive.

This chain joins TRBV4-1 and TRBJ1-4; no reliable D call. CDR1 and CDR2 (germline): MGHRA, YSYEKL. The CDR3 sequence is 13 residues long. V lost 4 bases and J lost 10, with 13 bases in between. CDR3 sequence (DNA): TGCGCCAGCAGCCCCCTTCAATCGGGAAAACTGTTTTTT. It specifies CASSPLQSGKLFF.

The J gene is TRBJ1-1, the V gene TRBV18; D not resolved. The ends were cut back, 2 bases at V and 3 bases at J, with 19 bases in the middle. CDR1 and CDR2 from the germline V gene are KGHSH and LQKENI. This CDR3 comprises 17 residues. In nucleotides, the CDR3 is TGTGCCAGCTCACCAAAGCGACTAGGCGGTATTTACACTGAAGCTTTCTTT. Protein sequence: CASSPKRLGGIYTEAFF.

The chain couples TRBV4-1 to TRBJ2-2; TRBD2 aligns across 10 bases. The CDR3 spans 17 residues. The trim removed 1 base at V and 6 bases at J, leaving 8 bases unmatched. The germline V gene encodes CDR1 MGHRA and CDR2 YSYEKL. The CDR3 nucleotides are TGCGCCAGCAGCCAAGGTTCTAGCGGGAGTATCGCCGGGGAGCTGTTTTTT. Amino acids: CASSQGSSGSIAGELFF.

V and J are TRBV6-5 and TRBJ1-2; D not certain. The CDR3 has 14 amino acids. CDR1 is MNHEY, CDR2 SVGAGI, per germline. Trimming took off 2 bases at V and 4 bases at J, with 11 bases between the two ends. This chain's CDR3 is CASSYDTASYGYTF. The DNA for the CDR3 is TGTGCCAGCAGTTACGACACAGCCAGCTATGGCTACACCTTC.

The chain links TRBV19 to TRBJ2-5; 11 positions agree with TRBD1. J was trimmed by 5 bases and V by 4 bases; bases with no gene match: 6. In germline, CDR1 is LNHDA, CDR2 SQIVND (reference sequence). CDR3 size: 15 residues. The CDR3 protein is CASSTGQGVCETQYF. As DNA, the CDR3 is TGTGCCAGTAGTACGGGACAGGGGGTGTGTGAGACCCAGTACTTC.

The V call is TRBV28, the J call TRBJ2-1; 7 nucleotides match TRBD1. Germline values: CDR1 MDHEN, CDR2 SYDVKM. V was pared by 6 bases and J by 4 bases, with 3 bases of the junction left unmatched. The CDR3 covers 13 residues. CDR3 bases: TGTGCCAGCAGCCCGGGACAGTACAATGAGCAGTTCTTC. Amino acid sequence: CASSPGQYNEQFF.

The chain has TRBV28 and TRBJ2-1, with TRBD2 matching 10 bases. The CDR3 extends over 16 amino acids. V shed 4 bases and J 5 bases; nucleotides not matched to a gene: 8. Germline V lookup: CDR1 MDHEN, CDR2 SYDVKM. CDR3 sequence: CASSSYTSGINNEQFF. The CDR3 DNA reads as TGTGCCAGCAGTTCCTACACTAGCGGGATAAACAATGAGCAGTTCTTC.

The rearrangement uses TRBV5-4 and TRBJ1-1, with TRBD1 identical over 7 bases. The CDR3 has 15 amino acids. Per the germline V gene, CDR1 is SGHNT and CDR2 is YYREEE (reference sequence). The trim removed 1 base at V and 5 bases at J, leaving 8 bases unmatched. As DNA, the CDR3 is TGTGCCAGCAGCTTGCCGCAGGGGGATAATACTGAAGCTTTCTTT. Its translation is CASSLPQGDNTEAFF.

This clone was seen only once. CDR3 loop: CASSWGQSGYEQYF. DNA for the CDR3: TGTGCCAGCAGCTGGGGACAGAGTGGCTACGAGCAGTACTTC. V is TRBV7-9 and J is TRBJ2-7, with TRBD1 matching 7 bases. J lost 3 bases, V lost 4 bases, and 6 bases had no gene match. Germline assignment: CDR1 SEHNR and CDR2 FQNEAQ (reference sequence). The CDR3 sequence is 14 residues long. The entire variable domain, with the rest obtained from reference TRBV7-9 and TRBJ2-7, is as follows: DTGVSQNPRHKITKRGQNVTFRCDPISEHNRLYWYRQTLGQGPEFLTYFQNEAQLEKSRLLSDRFSAERPKGSFSTLEIQRTEQGDSAMYLCASSWGQSGYEQYFGPGTRLTVT.

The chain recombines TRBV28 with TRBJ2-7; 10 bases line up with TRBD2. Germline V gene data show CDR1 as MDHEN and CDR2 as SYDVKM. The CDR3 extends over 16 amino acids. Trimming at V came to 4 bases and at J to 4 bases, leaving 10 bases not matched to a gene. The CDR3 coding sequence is TGTGCCAGCAGTTCCCTGGCTAGCGGGAGAAGTTACGAGCAGTACTTC. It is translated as CASSSLASGRSYEQYF.

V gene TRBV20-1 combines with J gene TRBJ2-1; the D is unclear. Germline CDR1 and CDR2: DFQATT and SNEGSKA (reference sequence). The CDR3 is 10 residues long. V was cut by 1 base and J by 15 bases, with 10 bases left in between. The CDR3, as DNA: TGCAGTGCTAGAGGGAGAAATACGTTCTTC. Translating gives CSARGRNTFF.

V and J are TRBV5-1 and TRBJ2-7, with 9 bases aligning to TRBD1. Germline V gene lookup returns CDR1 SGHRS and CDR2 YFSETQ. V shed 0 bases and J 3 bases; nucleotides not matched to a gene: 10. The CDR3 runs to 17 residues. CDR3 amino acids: CASSLDTGTGNRYEQYF. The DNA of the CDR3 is TGCGCCAGCAGCTTGGATACCGGGACAGGGAATCGCTACGAGCAGTACTTC. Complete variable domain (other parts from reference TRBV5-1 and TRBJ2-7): KAGVTQTPRYLIKTRGQQVTLSCSPISGHRSVSWYQQTPGQGLQFLFEYFSETQRNKGNFPGRFSGRQFSNSRSEMNVSTLELGDSALYLCASSLDTGTGNRYEQYFGPGTRLTVT.

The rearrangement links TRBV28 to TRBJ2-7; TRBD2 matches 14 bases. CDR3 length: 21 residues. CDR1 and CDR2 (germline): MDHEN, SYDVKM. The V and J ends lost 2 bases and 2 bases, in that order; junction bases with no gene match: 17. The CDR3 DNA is TGTGCCAGCAGTTTAGACTTCCCCGGGACTAGCGGGAGTCAAGTAGCCTACGAGCAGTACTTC. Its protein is CASSLDFPGTSGSQVAYEQYF.

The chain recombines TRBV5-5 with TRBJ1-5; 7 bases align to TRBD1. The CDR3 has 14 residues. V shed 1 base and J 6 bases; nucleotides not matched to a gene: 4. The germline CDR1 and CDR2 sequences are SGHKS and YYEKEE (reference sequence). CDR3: CASSLQGGSQPQHF. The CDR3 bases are TGTGCCAGCAGCTTGCAGGGGGGTAGTCAGCCCCAGCATTTT.

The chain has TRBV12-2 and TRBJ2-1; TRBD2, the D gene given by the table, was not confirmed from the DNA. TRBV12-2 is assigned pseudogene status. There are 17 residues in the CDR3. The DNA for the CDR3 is TGTGCAAGTCGCCGAAGTTTTGGACTAGCGGGCCACAATGAGCAGTTCTTC. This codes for CASRRSFGLAGHNEQFF.

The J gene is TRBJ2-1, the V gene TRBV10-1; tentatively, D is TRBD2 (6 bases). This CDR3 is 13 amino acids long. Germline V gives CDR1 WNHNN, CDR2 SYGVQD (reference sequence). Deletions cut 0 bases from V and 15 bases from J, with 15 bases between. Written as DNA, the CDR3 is TGCGCCAGCAGTGAGTCGATGGGGACTCCTTCGTTCTTC. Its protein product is CASSESMGTPSFF.

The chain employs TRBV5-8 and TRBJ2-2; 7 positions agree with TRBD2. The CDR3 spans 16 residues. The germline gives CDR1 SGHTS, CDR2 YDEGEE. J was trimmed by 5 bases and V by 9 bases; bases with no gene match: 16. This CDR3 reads CAITSPGGSGTGELFF. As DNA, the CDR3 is TGTGCCATCACTTCCCCTGGCGGGAGTGGGACCGGGGAGCTGTTTTTT.